These 29 T cell receptor beta chains share one sample of origin, sequenced in a study of T cell clonality in common variable immunodeficiency. Study-wide points: Common variable immunodeficiency TCR beta sequences reportedly had fewer deletions and N-nucleotide insertions.

Their cognate antigens are unknown. Some clones are missing from TCRdb's copy, which holds only in-frame ones; the method was immunoSEQ multiplex PCR. Observed in the sample are over 15,000 clones, none of them singletons. Material for sequencing was peripheral blood mononuclear cells. The receptors stem from a human donor with common variable immunodeficiency.

In the case of this clone: The read terminates 3 residues before the CDR3 end, so the remaining end is supplied by the germline J gene. The same CDR3 can be traced to other DNA sequences in this sample. The rearrangement uses TRBV30 and TRBJ1-3; tentative D call: TRBD1 (6 bases). The V and J ends lost 2 bases and 4 bases respectively, with 9 bases between them. CDR1 is GTSNPN, CDR2 SVGIG, per germline (reference sequence). CDR3 length equals 13 residues. Partial CDR3 DNA: TGTGCCTGGAGTCCAGGGACAGGAAACACC. Translating gives CAWSPGTGNT. The entire CDR3 protein is CAWSPGTGNTIYF.

This clone was picked up a small number of times. The read halts 3 residues ahead of the CDR3 end, with the missing end drawn from the germline J gene. J is TRBJ2-7 and V is TRBV2; TRBD1 matches 10 bases. The germline gives CDR1 SNHLY, CDR2 FYNNEI. CDR3 length: 15 amino acids. With 5 bases clipped from V and 4 bases from J, the junction kept 8 bases outside the gene matches. This chain's CDR3 is CASSPSGQGIYEQYF. CDR3 DNA (partial): TGTGCCAGCAGTCCCTCGGGACAGGGGATATACGAG.

This clone was seen a handful of times. The read halts 3 residues ahead of the CDR3 end, with the missing end drawn from the germline J gene. The rearrangement uses TRBV5-6 and TRBJ1-2; D gene ambiguous. The CDR3 extends over 15 amino acids. The V end was cut by 4 bases, the J end by 4 bases, with 17 bases between. Germline V gene data show CDR1 as SGHDT and CDR2 as YYEEEE. Incomplete CDR3 DNA: TGTGCCAGCAGCACCCCAGAGGACTCGGGCTATGGC. Translated, it gives CASSTPEDSGYG. The whole CDR3 reads CASSTPEDSGYGYTF.

As to this clone: The DNA ends 3 residues before the CDR3 does, and the rest of the CDR3 is filled in from the germline J gene. V and J are TRBV7-2 and TRBJ2-1; 12 bases are a match to TRBD2. J lost 9 bases, V lost 4 bases, and 4 bases had no gene match. Germline lookup yields CDR1 SGHTA and CDR2 FQGNSA. The CDR3 extends over 14 amino acids. The sequenced part of the CDR3 DNA is TGTGCCAGCAGCTCGGGACTAGCGGGTGGTGAG. This codes for CASSSGLAGGE. In full, the CDR3 reads CASSSGLAGGEQFF.

The sample holds a few counts of this clone. The CDR3 goes on 3 residues after the read ends, and that part is filled in from the germline J gene. The chain joins TRBV7-6 to TRBJ2-3; 11 bases are a match to TRBD1. Per the germline V gene, CDR1 is SGHVS and CDR2 is FNYEAQ. The CDR3 has 15 amino acids. The V segment lost 5 bases and the J segment 5 bases; nucleotides outside the gene matches: 6. The DNA read from the CDR3 is TGTGCCAGCAGCCCGCGGACAGGGGGCATAGATACG. Translated, it gives CASSPRTGGIDT. The whole CDR3 reads CASSPRTGGIDTQYF. Filled out from reference TRBV7-6 and TRBJ2-3, the complete variable domain reads GAGVSQSPRYKVTKRGQDVALRCDPISGHVSLYWYRQALGQGPEFLTYFNYEAQQDKSGLPNDRFSAERPEGSISTLTIQRTEQRDSAMYRCASSPRTGGIDTQYFGPGTRLTVL.

This clone showed up just a few times. The read stops 3 residues short of the end of the CDR3; the missing end is completed from the germline J gene. V usage is TRBV7-9 and J usage is TRBJ1-2, with TRBD1 identical over 7 bases. CDR1 SEHNR and CDR2 FQNEAQ come from the germline V gene (reference sequence). The CDR3 is 14 residues long. The CDR3: CASSLAGQVQGYTF. CDR3 bases read: TGTGCCAGCAGCTTAGCCGGACAGGTCCAGGGC.

This clone showed up just a few times. The read gets to within 3 residues of the CDR3 end, and the germline J gene fills in the rest. The chain combines TRBV19 with TRBJ1-1, with a weak D call TRBD1 (5 bases). Germline CDR1 is LNHDA and CDR2 is SQIVND (reference sequence). V was shortened by 5 bases and J by 3 bases, with 10 bases between the two germline ends. CDR3 length: 13 amino acids. CDR3 bases read: TGTGCCAGTAGTCTTCAGGGTTACACTGAA. Amino acid sequence: CASSLQGYTE. The entire CDR3 is CASSLQGYTEAFF.

This clone was found a few times. Here the CDR3 reads CASSIYNRRGNSGANVLTF. CDR3 DNA, as far as it was read: TGTGCCAGTAGTATATATAACAGGAGAGGTAACTCTGGGGCCAACGTC. The V and J genes are TRBV19 and TRBJ2-6, with a weak D call TRBD1 (5 bases). The CDR3 extends 3 residues past the end of the read, so its final part is completed from the germline J gene. Trimming left V 2 bases short and J 0 bases short, with 17 bases between. Germline V gene lookup returns CDR1 LNHDA and CDR2 SQIVND (reference sequence). CDR3 length equals 19 residues.

This clone was found many times. The read ends 3 residues shy of where the CDR3 ends; the end is completed using the germline J gene. The V gene is TRBV5-5, the J gene TRBJ2-3; TRBD1 matches at 11 bases. The germline V gene has CDR1 SGHKS and CDR2 YYEKEE (reference sequence). The trim removed 4 bases at V and 2 bases at J, leaving 3 bases unmatched. The CDR3 is 15 amino acids. The CDR3 DNA, read in part, is TGTGCCAGCAGCATCGGACAGGGGGCCACAGATACG. As protein: CASSIGQGATDT. Given in full, the CDR3 is CASSIGQGATDTQYF.

As regards this clone: Sequencing ends 3 residues short of the CDR3 end; the germline J gene provides the rest. The rearrangement uses TRBV2 and TRBJ1-6; D unresolved. Germline V CDR1 and CDR2: SNHLY, FYNNEI. V lost 3 bases and J lost 12, with 9 bases in between. CDR3 length: 12 residues. CDR3 DNA (partial): TGTGCCAGCAGTGAGAGGGTCGGACCC. Translated: CASSERVGP. The full CDR3 is CASSERVGPLHF.

This clone was picked up a small number of times. The CDR3 end is not reached by the read, which stops 3 residues before it; the germline J gene fills it in. The chain carries TRBV19 and TRBJ1-2; unclear D gene. The CDR3 totals 14 residues. In germline, CDR1 is LNHDA, CDR2 SQIVND (reference sequence). Trimming took 6 bases from V and 5 from J, leaving 16 bases between them. The CDR3 protein is CASSYSLPGYGYTF. The covered CDR3 bases are TGTGCCAGTAGCTACAGCCTCCCCGGATATGGC. The full variable domain, rest sourced from reference TRBV19 and TRBJ1-2, is DGGITQSPKYLFRKEGQNVTLSCEQNLNHDAMYWYRQDPGQGLRLIYYSQIVNDFQKGDIAEGYSVSREKKESFPLTVTSAQKNPTAFYLCASSYSLPGYGYTFGSGTRLTVV.

On this clone itself: The read gets to within 3 residues of the CDR3 end, and the germline J gene fills in the rest. The rearrangement uses TRBV5-1 and TRBJ1-2; 7 positions match TRBD1. CDR1 is SGHRS and CDR2 is YFSETQ in the germline V gene. The CDR3 consists of 13 residues. The ends lost 4 bases at V and 2 bases at J; junction bases unmatched: 2. The sequenced CDR3 bases are TGCGCCAGCAGCAAGGACAGGAACTATGGC. Its translation: CASSKDRNYG. In full, the CDR3 is CASSKDRNYGYTF.

The table lists this clone with many counts. The read ends 3 residues shy of where the CDR3 ends; the end is completed using the germline J gene. The chain is built from TRBV6-2 or TRBV6-3 and TRBJ2-2, with no clear D. CDR1 MNHEY and CDR2 SVGEGT come from the germline V gene. This CDR3 has 12 amino acids. Trimming took 7 bases from V and 3 from J, leaving 6 bases between them. CDR3 amino acids: CASIRDTGELFF. CDR3 bases read: TGTGCCAGCATCCGGGACACCGGGGAG.

The table lists this clone with a few counts. The DNA ends 3 residues before the CDR3 does, and the rest of the CDR3 is filled in from the germline J gene. This rearrangement joins TRBV18 to TRBJ2-7, with 8 bases identical to TRBD2. This CDR3 contains 14 residues. J was trimmed by 4 bases and V by 6 bases; bases with no gene match: 8. CDR1 is KGHSH and CDR2 is LQKENI in the germline V gene. This CDR3 reads CASSKGGGQYEQYF. CDR3 DNA (partial): TGTGCCAGCTCTAAGGGCGGGGGGCAGTACGAG.

This clone was observed many times. The sequence runs out 3 residues before the end of the CDR3; the remainder is reconstructed from the germline J gene. The V call is TRBV20-1, the J call TRBJ2-1; 9 bases are shared with TRBD2. The germline V gene has CDR1 DFQATT and CDR2 SNEGSKA (reference sequence). The length of the CDR3 is 16 residues. The J segment lost 6 bases and the V segment lost 0 bases, leaving 9 bases of the junction unmatched. This chain's CDR3 is CSAREVAGALFNEQFF. The part of the CDR3 DNA that was read is TGCAGTGCTAGAGAGGTAGCGGGGGCGCTCTTCAATGAG.

This clone was counted a few times. The sequenced fragment ends 3 residues before the CDR3 boundary, so the rest is inferred from the germline J gene. The gene calls are TRBV19 and TRBJ2-3; D perhaps matches TRBD2 (5 bases). CDR1 and CDR2 (germline): LNHDA, SQIVND (reference sequence). The CDR3 consists of 13 residues. Between the trimmed V and J ends, which lost 6 bases and 1 base, there was a span of 8 bases. The CDR3 bases that were read are TGTGCCAGTAGCGGTAGCGGCACAGATACG. It is translated as CASSGSGTDT. The CDR3 in full is CASSGSGTDTQYF.

This clone was counted only a few times. The sequenced CDR3 bases are TGTGCCTGGAGACAGGGGATGGTAATCGGGGAG. It translates to CAWRQGMVIGE. The whole CDR3 protein is CAWRQGMVIGELFF. The rearrangement links TRBV30 to TRBJ2-2; 7 bases fit TRBD1. The read falls 3 residues short of the CDR3 end, and the missing part is taken from the germline J gene. This CDR3 comprises 14 residues. Germline V gene sequence: CDR1 GTSNPN, CDR2 SVGIG (reference sequence). V lost 3 bases to trimming and J lost 7 bases; unmatched junction nucleotides: 8.

This clone is classed as large. The CDR3 goes on 3 residues after the read ends, and that part is filled in from the germline J gene. This sequence joins TRBV20-1 and TRBJ2-7; weak D call: TRBD1 (6 bases). Trimming removed 5 bases from V and 6 bases from J, with 20 bases in between. The germline gives CDR1 DFQATT, CDR2 SNEGSKA (reference sequence). This CDR3 is 14 amino acids long. The CDR3 reads CSALRPTGVLEQYF. Partial CDR3 DNA: TGCAGTGCTTTACGGCCGACAGGAGTTCTCGAG.

A few counts support this clone. With the read ending 3 residues before the CDR3 end, the germline J gene is used to fill in that end. The V gene is TRBV6-2 or TRBV6-3, the J gene TRBJ2-5; unclear D gene. The CDR3 consists of 12 residues. V lost 5 bases to trimming and J lost 4 bases, with 8 bases between them. Germline V gives CDR1 MNHEY, CDR2 SVGEGT. CDR3 region: CASSGSRETQYF. CDR3 DNA (partial): TGTGCCAGCAGTGGTAGCAGAGAGACC.

This clone was counted many times. The read falls 3 residues short of the CDR3 end, and the missing part is taken from the germline J gene. The J gene is TRBJ2-7, the V gene TRBV7-3, with 8 bases identical to TRBD1. The CDR3 runs 15 residues. After removal of 2 bases from V and 1 base from J, the junction contained 4 bases not matched to a gene. CDR1 is SGHTA and CDR2 is FQGTGA in the germline V gene. The CDR3 loop reads CASSLGTGFSYEQYF. The sequenced part of the CDR3 DNA is TGTGCCAGCAGCTTAGGGACAGGTTTTTCCTACGAG. Based on the CDR3 plus reference TRBV7-3 and TRBJ2-7, the full variable domain is GAGVSQTPSNKVTEKGKYVELRCDPISGHTALYWYRQSLGQGPEFLIYFQGTGAADDSGLPNDRFFAVRPEGSVSTLKIQRTERGDSAVYLCASSLGTGFSYEQYFGPGTRLTVT.

This clone was counted many times. The CDR3 is cut off 3 residues early in the read; its end comes from the germline J gene. The V gene is TRBV5-6, the J gene TRBJ1-6; D remains unclear. The germline V gene has CDR1 SGHDT and CDR2 YYEEEE. V was pared by 0 bases and J by 9 bases, with 10 bases between. The CDR3 sequence is 14 residues long. The sequenced part of the CDR3 DNA is TGTGCCAGCAGCTTGGGACAAAGGGTTTCACCC. This sequence encodes CASSLGQRVSP. The whole CDR3 reads CASSLGQRVSPLHF.

There are a few counts of this clone. The missing CDR3 end, 3 residues past where the read stops, is filled in from the germline J gene. The chain links TRBV2 to TRBJ2-3; 9 nucleotides agree with TRBD2. CDR1 and CDR2 from the germline V gene are SNHLY and FYNNEI. V lost 7 bases to trimming and J lost 5 bases; unmatched junction nucleotides: 13. CDR3 size: 16 residues. The CDR3 sequence: CASTPPIAGDLDTQYF. CDR3 DNA, as far as it was read: TGTGCCAGCACTCCTCCGATAGCGGGGGATCTAGATACG.

This clone was found a few times. Read data end 3 residues before the CDR3 end; the end is taken from the germline J gene. This sequence joins TRBV7-3 and TRBJ1-3, with D perhaps matching TRBD1 (5 bases). The CDR3 runs 15 residues. Germline lookup yields CDR1 SGHTA and CDR2 FQGTGA. Trimming removed 5 bases at V and 1 base at J, with 12 bases between. CDR3 DNA (partial): TGTGCCAGCAGCCAAGGCGGGGCTTCTGGAAACACC. It yields the protein CASSQGGASGNT. The complete CDR3 sequence is CASSQGGASGNTIYF.

This clone has at least ten counts. Read sequence stops 3 residues before the CDR3 end, and the germline J gene provides the missing end. V is TRBV4-1 and J is TRBJ1-6; tentative D call: TRBD1 (5 bases). V lost 0 bases, J lost 7 bases, and 13 bases lay in between. Germline V gene data show CDR1 as MGHRA and CDR2 as YSYEKL. CDR3 length: 16 amino acids. CDR3 sequence: CASSQERGRKNSPLHF. The part of the CDR3 DNA that was read is TGCGCCAGCAGCCAAGAAAGGGGAAGGAAAAATTCACCC.

This clone ranks as medium-sized (0.01 to 0.1%). The DNA ends 3 residues before the CDR3 does, and the rest of the CDR3 is filled in from the germline J gene. The genes are TRBV5-1 and TRBJ2-3; 10 bases fit TRBD2. CDR1 and CDR2 from the germline V gene are SGHRS and YFSETQ. The CDR3 is 17 amino acids. V was clipped by 0 bases and J by 0 bases; unmatched bases: 4. The CDR3 DNA, read in part, is TGCGCCAGCAGCTTGGGTTTAGCGGGGGGAAGCACAGATACG. It is translated as CASSLGLAGGSTDT. Given in full, the CDR3 is CASSLGLAGGSTDTQYF.

This clone was counted only a few times. CDR3 DNA, as far as it was read: TGTGCCAGTAGTCCCCTGGGGGGGGCGAACAATCAGCCC. It specifies CASSPLGGANNQP. The entire CDR3 is CASSPLGGANNQPQHF. This chain connects TRBV19 to TRBJ1-5; tentatively, D is TRBD1 (6 bases). The CDR3 end is not reached by the read, which stops 3 residues before it; the germline J gene fills it in. The CDR3 runs 16 residues. V was shortened by 5 bases and J by 3 bases, with 17 bases between the two germline ends. The germline V gene encodes CDR1 LNHDA and CDR2 SQIVND (reference sequence).

In its sample, this clone was seen a few times. The sequenced part of the CDR3 DNA is TGTGCCAGCAGTGACTTCGGGACACTGTCCTACAATGAG. Its translation: CASSDFGTLSYNE. The CDR3 as a whole reads CASSDFGTLSYNEQFF. The genes are TRBV2 and TRBJ2-1, with TRBD1 as a possible D gene (6 bases). The read is 3 residues too short to cover the CDR3 end, so that end is filled in from the germline J gene. Germline values: CDR1 SNHLY, CDR2 FYNNEI. The CDR3 totals 16 residues. Trimming left V 3 bases short and J 1 base short, with 13 bases between.

This clone was found a few times. The read ends 3 residues shy of where the CDR3 ends; the end is completed using the germline J gene. The J gene is TRBJ2-5, the V gene TRBV7-2; 7 positions match TRBD2. V trimming: 0 bases; J trimming: 2 bases; junction bases outside the gene matches: 6. CDR1 is SGHTA, CDR2 FQGNSA, per germline. The CDR3 runs to 16 residues. CDR3 sequence reads: CASSLASAGWQETQYF. The CDR3 bases that were read are TGTGCCAGCAGCTTAGCGTCAGCGGGGTGGCAAGAGACC.

This clone occurred many times. The CDR3 extends 3 residues past the end of the read, so its final part is completed from the germline J gene. V and J are TRBV20-1 and TRBJ1-2; D is unresolved. CDR1 is DFQATT, CDR2 SNEGSKA, per germline (reference sequence). CDR3 length: 19 amino acids. V was cut by 5 bases and J by 0 bases, with 28 bases left in between. The DNA read from the CDR3 is TGCAGTGCTCCCTCCTTCAGCGTCAGGACTCGACTTTCTAACTATGGC. It yields the protein CSAPSFSVRTRLSNYG. The whole CDR3 region reads CSAPSFSVRTRLSNYGYTF.